Listed here is a single T cell receptor (beta chain). Each PCR replicate from the sorted subsets contained 200 to 250 ng DNA, which is some 31,000 T cell genomes. Libraries were prepared by immunoSEQ multiplex PCR; TCRdb keeps only in-frame clonotypes and omits some of them. The table records about 2 million clones, just under 95% of them present only once. CD45RO-negative cells were positively selected for CCR7, leaving out terminally differentiated effector memory CD45RA+ cells. The sample originates from a study of shared clonotypes between healthy human individuals. Germline values: CDR1 SEHNR, CDR2 FQNEAQ (reference sequence). CDR3 length equals 14 residues. The V gene lost 1 base and the J gene lost 9 bases, with 13 bases spanning the gap.

This receptor was taken from a man younger than 30 in good health. The material sequenced was naive CD8+ T cells sorted from blood. The V gene is TRBV7-9, the J gene TRBJ2-1, with a tentative D call TRBD1 (6 bases). CDR3 bases: TGTGCCAGCAGCTTAGTAGGGGGAGACGGTGAGCAGTTCTTC. The encoded protein is CASSLVGGDGEQFF. Drawing the rest from reference TRBV7-9 and TRBJ2-1, the complete variable domain is DTGVSQNPRHKITKRGQNVTFRCDPISEHNRLYWYRQTLGQGPEFLTYFQNEAQLEKSRLLSDRFSAERPKGSFSTLEIQRTEQGDSAMYLCASSLVGGDGEQFFGPGTRLTVL.